These 18 T cell receptor beta chains were sequenced from one sample in a study of blood T cells in healthy people across ages. A J-beta primer mix and a sample-barcoded 5' primer were used in a second PCR of roughly 7 to 12 cycles. TCRdb itself ran the 5' RACE reads through MiXCR, one entry per CDR3 protein. The data contain fewer than 700,000 distinct CDR3 sequences, around 41% of them singletons. The sequenced material came from blood. The origin of the receptors is an elderly man in good health.

The rearrangement joins TRBV28 to TRBJ1-2; D is uncertain. There are 13 residues in the CDR3. Trimming took 6 bases from V and 7 from J, leaving 15 bases between them. Germline lookup yields CDR1 MDHEN and CDR2 SYDVKM. Here the CDR3 reads CASSPPLEFGYTF. The CDR3 DNA follows: TGTGCCAGCAGCCCCCCCTTGGAATTTGGCTACACCTTC.

This chain joins TRBV7-2 and TRBJ2-1; 13 bases agree with TRBD2. The trim removed 6 bases at V and 6 bases at J, leaving 5 bases unmatched. Germline V gene data show CDR1 as SGHTA and CDR2 as FQGNSA. The CDR3 spans 15 residues. CDR3 sequence (DNA): TGTGCCAGCAGTACTAGCGGGAGGGTAGGCAATGAGCAGTTCTTC. Translated, it gives CASSTSGRVGNEQFF.

This clonotype was observed at least ten times. The chain links TRBV4-3 to TRBJ2-5; no definite D call. This CDR3 is built from 14 residues. CDR1 and CDR2 from the germline V gene are LGHNA and YSLEER. Trimming removed 0 bases at V and 11 bases at J, with 16 bases between. Here the CDR3 DNA reads TGCGCCAGCAGCCAAGATATTAGCACCAATGAGCAGTACTTC. Translated, it gives CASSQDISTNEQYF.

This chain joins TRBV6-2 or TRBV6-3 and TRBJ2-5; 7 bases line up with TRBD2. Germline CDR1 and CDR2: MNHEY and SVGEGT. J lost 7 bases, V lost 2 bases, and 16 bases had no gene match. This CDR3 is built from 17 residues. CDR3 nucleotides: TGTGCCAGCAGTTACCGATCGGGACTAACCACCGGAGGGACCCAGTACTTC. As protein: CASSYRSGLTTGGTQYF.

The rearrangement joins TRBV5-6 to TRBJ2-7; D is unclear. V shed 2 bases and J shed 0 bases, with 12 bases lying between them. Germline CDR1 reads SGHDT; CDR2 reads YYEEEE. The CDR3 is 15 amino acids. CDR3 bases: TGTGCCAGCAGCTTTCGTCCAGTCAGCTCCTACGAGCAGTACTTC. Protein: CASSFRPVSSYEQYF.

The V call is TRBV10-3, the J call TRBJ2-5; 9 bases align to TRBD2. Per germline, CDR1 ENHRY and CDR2 SYGVKD. The CDR3 runs 16 residues. With 4 bases clipped from V and 11 bases from J, the junction kept 17 bases outside the gene matches. CDR3 protein: CAISVFLAGNNNEQYF. The CDR3 DNA sequence: TGTGCCATCAGTGTGTTCCTAGCGGGGAACAACAATGAGCAGTACTTC.

J is TRBJ1-6 and V is TRBV6-5; a weak D match, TRBD1 (6 bases). Germline CDR1 is MNHEY and CDR2 is SVGAGI. The CDR3 has 15 amino acids. V lost 2 bases and J 6 bases, leaving 11 bases between the germline ends. The DNA of the CDR3 is TGTGCCAGCAGTTACGACAGGAATTTTAATTCACCCCTCCACTTT. It encodes CASSYDRNFNSPLHF.

This sequence joins TRBV7-2 and TRBJ2-7; 14 bases fit TRBD2. Germline-derived CDR1 and CDR2 are SGHTA and FQGNSA. The CDR3 is 18 amino acids. The V segment lost 0 bases and the J segment 0 bases; nucleotides outside the gene matches: 4. CDR3 nucleotides: TGTGCCAGCAGCTTAGCGACGGGACTAGCGGGGGACTCCTACGAGCAGTACTTC. Translation gives CASSLATGLAGDSYEQYF. Looking up the rest from reference TRBV7-2 and TRBJ2-7 gives the full variable domain: GAGVSQSPSNKVTEKGKDVELRCDPISGHTALYWYRQSLGQGLEFLIYFQGNSAPDKSGLPSDRFSAERTGGSVSTLTIQRTQQEDSAVYLCASSLATGLAGDSYEQYFGPGTRLTVT.

This chain connects TRBV20-1 to TRBJ1-2; D possibly corresponds to TRBD1 (5 bases). The CDR3 consists of 13 residues. Germline V gene lookup returns CDR1 DFQATT and CDR2 SNEGSKA (reference sequence). V gave up 1 base and J gave up 3 bases, with 9 bases separating them. The CDR3 spells CSARVETDYGYTF. The CDR3 DNA is TGCAGTGCTAGAGTGGAGACAGACTATGGCTACACCTTC.

The chain joins TRBV20-1 to TRBJ2-7; D might be TRBD1 or TRBD2, each matching 5 bases. From germline, CDR1 is DFQATT and CDR2 SNEGSKA (reference sequence). This CDR3 has 12 residues. Trimming left V 5 bases short and J 2 bases short, with 10 bases between. CDR3 region: CSARDGTYEQYF. The CDR3 DNA is TGCAGTGCTCGGGACGGCACCTACGAGCAGTACTTC.

There are a few counts of this clonotype. V is TRBV4-2 and J is TRBJ2-5, with 10 nucleotides matching TRBD2. The germline V gene encodes CDR1 LGHNA and CDR2 YNFKEQ. J gave up 11 bases and V 2 bases, and 14 bases lay outside the gene matches. The CDR3 runs 16 residues. The CDR3 region has the DNA TGTGCCAGCAGCCAAACGGGACTAGCGTTCTGGAATGAGCAGTACTTC. The encoded protein is CASSQTGLAFWNEQYF.

CDR3 residues: CASSVAGGPGETQYF. The CDR3 bases are TGTGCCAGCAGCGTTGCTGGGGGGCCTGGTGAGACCCAGTACTTC. J is TRBJ2-5 and V is TRBV9, with D possibly called TRBD1 or TRBD2 (6 bases each). Germline CDR1 is SGDLS and CDR2 is YYNGEE. The CDR3 consists of 15 residues. Trimming shortened V by 2 bases and J by 5 bases, and 16 bases separated the two germline ends.

This clonotype was seen only a few times. The chain employs TRBV12-3 or TRBV12-4 and TRBJ2-1, with 8 nucleotides matching TRBD1. The CDR3 has 16 amino acids. V dropped 6 bases and J dropped 6; count of bases not matched to a gene: 13. The CDR3 DNA sequence: TGTGCCAGCAGCACCCATTACAGGGGGGTTAGCAATGAGCAGTTCTTC. Protein: CASSTHYRGVSNEQFF.

This clonotype occurred a few times. This chain connects TRBV7-3 to TRBJ2-1; 13 bases agree with TRBD2. The CDR3 is made up of 15 amino acids. V shed 5 bases and J 10 bases; nucleotides not matched to a gene: 8. Per germline, CDR1 SGHTA and CDR2 FQGTGA. CDR3 in DNA: TGTGCCAGCAGCGTCGGACTAGCGGGAGTCGGCGAGCAGTTCTTC. Protein product: CASSVGLAGVGEQFF.

This clonotype was recorded a few times. The gene calls are TRBV7-6 and TRBJ2-7, with D possibly being TRBD2 (6 bases). Trimming cost V 8 bases and J 0 bases, with 11 bases left between them. CDR3 length: 13 residues. CDR1 SGHVS and CDR2 FNYEAQ come from the germline V gene. In DNA, the CDR3 is TGTGCCAGCGGGGGACTTAGCTCCTACGAGCAGTACTTC. Translation gives CASGGLSSYEQYF.

Notes on this clonotype: This clone may be a read error of a much larger clone one base away. The chain links TRBV4-3 to TRBJ1-4, with 8 bases lining up with TRBD1. CDR3 length equals 14 residues. Germline CDR1 reads LGHNA; CDR2 reads YSLEER. CDR3 amino acids: CASSRQGTSEKLFF. The CDR3 coding sequence is TGCGCCAGCAGCAGACAGGGGACTAGTGAAAAACTGTTTTTT.

V usage is TRBV20-1 and J usage is TRBJ2-5, with 10 bases that match TRBD2. The trim removed 6 bases at V and 11 bases at J, leaving 15 bases unmatched. The V gene's germline CDR1 is DFQATT and CDR2 SNEGSKA (reference sequence). The CDR3 loop spans 14 amino acids. The CDR3 DNA follows: TGCAGTGCCCTTCTGCTAGCGGGAGTTCATGAGCAGTACTTC. Protein product: CSALLLAGVHEQYF.

The chain employs TRBV10-3 and TRBJ2-3, with a possible D match to TRBD2 (6 bases). This CDR3 is 14 amino acids long. Deletions cut 6 bases from V and 6 bases from J, with 16 bases between. Germline V CDR1 and CDR2: ENHRY, SYGVKD. CDR3 coding DNA: TGTGCCATCAGCCTGGGGGGTCCTGGGGATACGCAGTATTTT. Its protein is CAISLGGPGDTQYF.